The clone carrying this T cell receptor beta chain was counted between two and nine times. The sample is drawn from a study of T cell responses to AZD1222 COVID-19 vaccine. Assay used: immunoSEQ multiplex PCR; TCRdb lists only in-frame clones, some missing. The data show 150,000 to 200,000 clones, around 95% seen once. V dropped 6 bases and J dropped 11; count of bases not matched to a gene: 6. This CDR3 is 13 amino acids long. The germline gives CDR1 MNHEY, CDR2 SVGAGI. The material sequenced was peripheral blood, taken on day 0 of AZD1222 vaccination. This sequence was found in an adult in good health. The rearrangement uses TRBV6-5 and TRBJ2-1; 11 bases fit TRBD1. CDR3 amino acids: CASRDGQGAKQFF. CDR3 nucleotide sequence: TGTGCCAGCAGGGACGGACAGGGGGCAAAGCAGTTCTTC.